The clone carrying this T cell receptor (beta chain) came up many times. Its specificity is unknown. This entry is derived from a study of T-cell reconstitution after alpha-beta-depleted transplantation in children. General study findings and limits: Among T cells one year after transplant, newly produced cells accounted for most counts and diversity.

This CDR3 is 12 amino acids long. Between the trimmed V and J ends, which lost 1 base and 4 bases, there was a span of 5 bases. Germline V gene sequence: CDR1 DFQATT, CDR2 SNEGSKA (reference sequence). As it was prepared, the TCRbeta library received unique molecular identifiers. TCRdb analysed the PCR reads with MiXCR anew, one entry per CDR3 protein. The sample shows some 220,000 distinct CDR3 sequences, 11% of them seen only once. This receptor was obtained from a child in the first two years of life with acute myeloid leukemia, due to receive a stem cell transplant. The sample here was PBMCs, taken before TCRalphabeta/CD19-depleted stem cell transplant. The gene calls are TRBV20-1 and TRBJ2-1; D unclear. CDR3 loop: CSARGFYNEQFF. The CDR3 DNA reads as TGCAGTGCTAGAGGGTTTTACAATGAGCAGTTCTTC.